This entry lists 24 T cell receptor beta chains sequenced from one sample in a study of OX40 agonist ivuxolimab in advanced cancers. Measured with immunoSEQ multiplex PCR; TCRdb has only the in-frame clones, and not every one. The sample lists under 40,000 clones; about 90% were seen once. Sequenced here: CD4+ or CD8+ T cells sorted from blood, sampled in a trial of the OX40 agonist ivuxolimab. The origin of the receptors is an adult with an advanced solid tumor such as melanoma, head and neck, liver or kidney cancer.

This clone was counted a single time. This chain joins TRBV19 and TRBJ1-1, with D perhaps TRBD1 (5 bases). V lost 7 bases to trimming and J lost 5 bases, with 14 bases between them. The CDR3 extends over 13 amino acids. The germline V gene has CDR1 LNHDA and CDR2 SQIVND (reference sequence). CDR3 amino acids: CASTLGRGTEAFF. DNA of the CDR3: TGTGCCAGTACGCTGGGGCGGGGAACTGAAGCTTTCTTT.

CDR3 protein: CASSHRTGWGETQYF. In DNA, the CDR3 is TGTGCCAGCAGCCACCGGACAGGGTGGGGAGAGACCCAGTACTTC. This chain uses TRBV7-9 with TRBJ2-5; 8 bases map to TRBD1. V lost 5 bases to trimming and J lost 4 bases; unmatched junction nucleotides: 9. The CDR3 extends over 15 amino acids. Germline V gives CDR1 SEHNR, CDR2 FQNEAQ (reference sequence).

This clone was counted a single time. The chain employs TRBV27 and TRBJ2-1; TRBD2 aligns across 8 bases. Germline V gene sequence: CDR1 MNHEY, CDR2 SMNVEV (reference sequence). V lost 4 bases, J lost 15 bases, and 5 bases stayed unmatched. This CDR3 comprises 11 residues. CDR3 region: CASSWRGRTFF. As DNA, the CDR3 is TGTGCCAGCAGTTGGCGCGGGAGGACGTTCTTC.

This rearrangement joins TRBV5-1 to TRBJ2-3, with a weak D call TRBD1 (6 bases). V was shortened by 2 bases and J by 2 bases, with 9 bases between the two germline ends. Germline CDR1 and CDR2: SGHRS and YFSETQ. The CDR3 spans 14 residues. CDR3 bases: TGCGCCAGCAGCTTAAGACAGGCCACAGATACGCAGTATTTT. This codes for CASSLRQATDTQYF.

This CDR3 is CASSEPDSPPETQYF. The CDR3 region has the DNA TGTGCCAGCAGTGAGCCGGACAGCCCCCCGGAGACCCAGTACTTC. This chain joins TRBV2 and TRBJ2-5; a weak D match, TRBD1 (6 bases). The V gene's germline CDR1 is SNHLY and CDR2 FYNNEI. The CDR3 is 15 amino acids. The germline V and J ends were trimmed by 3 bases and 5 bases, with 16 bases remaining between them. Full variable domain (rest looked up from reference TRBV2 and TRBJ2-5): EPEVTQTPSHQVTQMGQEVILRCVPISNHLYFYWYRQILGQKVEFLVSFYNNEISEKSEIFDDQFSVERPDGSNFTLKIRSTKLEDSAMYFCASSEPDSPPETQYFGPGTRLLVL.

CDR3 coding DNA: TGTGCCTGGAGCAGTAACATGAACACTGAAGCTTTCTTT. Amino acids: CAWSSNMNTEAFF. The chain combines TRBV30 with TRBJ1-1; the D is unclear. This CDR3 comprises 13 residues. CDR1 is GTSNPN and CDR2 is SVGIG in the germline V gene (reference sequence). Trimming took off 3 bases at V and 0 bases at J, with 8 bases between the two ends.

This sequence joins TRBV4-1 and TRBJ1-4; a weak D match, TRBD1 (5 bases). The CDR3 covers 16 residues. Trimming took 0 bases from V and 2 from J, leaving 10 bases between them. The V gene's germline CDR1 is MGHRA and CDR2 YSYEKL. CDR3 region: CASSQERGGTNEKLFF. CDR3 sequence (DNA): TGCGCCAGCAGCCAAGAGAGGGGAGGTACTAATGAAAAACTGTTTTTT.

The V and J genes are TRBV5-1 and TRBJ2-1, with TRBD2 matching 11 bases. V lost 4 bases and J lost 3; bases outside the gene matches: 6. This CDR3 contains 16 residues. Germline V gene sequence: CDR1 SGHRS, CDR2 YFSETQ. The CDR3 protein is CASSGGGLADYNEQFF. CDR3 nucleotide sequence: TGCGCCAGCAGCGGAGGGGGACTAGCGGACTACAATGAGCAGTTCTTC.

This clone has just one count. This chain links TRBV6-5 with TRBJ2-7, with 7 bases matching TRBD2. The CDR3 sequence is 14 residues long. J gave up 5 bases and V 8 bases, and 12 bases lay outside the gene matches. From germline, CDR1 is MNHEY and CDR2 SVGAGI. The CDR3 sequence is CASRQSGVGNEQYF. CDR3 sequence (DNA): TGTGCCAGCCGACAAAGCGGGGTAGGGAACGAGCAGTACTTC.

This clone occurred once. The chain carries TRBV27 and TRBJ2-3; D may be TRBD2 (6 bases). Per the germline V gene, CDR1 is MNHEY and CDR2 is SMNVEV (reference sequence). There are 16 residues in the CDR3. With 5 bases removed from V and 3 bases from J, the gap between germline ends came to 18 bases. The CDR3: CASSPEVTGRTDTQYF. Written as DNA, the CDR3 is TGTGCCAGCAGTCCCGAGGTAACGGGGAGGACAGATACGCAGTATTTT.

J is TRBJ2-3 and V is TRBV30; D may be TRBD1 (5 bases). Germline-derived CDR1 and CDR2 are GTSNPN and SVGIG (reference sequence). The CDR3 has 12 amino acids. V was shortened by 1 base and J by 5 bases, with 7 bases between the two germline ends. The CDR3 loop reads CAWSADRDTQYF. CDR3 DNA sequence: TGTGCCTGGAGTGCAGACAGAGATACGCAGTATTTT.

This CDR3 is CASSEKGNSPGANVLTF. Here the CDR3 DNA reads TGTGCCAGCAGTGAAAAGGGAAACTCGCCTGGGGCCAACGTCCTGACTTTC. The chain uses TRBV6-4 and TRBJ2-6; D ambiguous. V lost 3 bases to trimming and J lost 2 bases, with 14 bases between them. CDR1 is MRHNA and CDR2 is SNTAGT in the germline V gene. CDR3 length equals 17 residues.

This rearrangement joins TRBV7-9 to TRBJ1-1; D possibly corresponds to TRBD1 (6 bases). V shed 5 bases and J shed 5 bases, with 18 bases lying between them. The V gene's germline CDR1 is SEHNR and CDR2 FQNEAQ (reference sequence). This CDR3 is built from 15 residues. The CDR3 loop is CASSLPVGGGTEAFF. The CDR3 nucleotides read TGTGCCAGCAGCCTACCCGTCGGGGGCGGGACTGAAGCTTTCTTT.

V and J are TRBV27 and TRBJ2-5; D gene unclear. From germline, CDR1 is MNHEY and CDR2 SMNVEV (reference sequence). V was pared by 2 bases and J by 3 bases, with 7 bases between. The CDR3 consists of 13 residues. The chain's CDR3 is CASSLDQEETQYF. CDR3 DNA: TGTGCCAGCAGTTTAGATCAGGAAGAGACCCAGTACTTC.

The rearrangement joins TRBV25-1 to TRBJ2-5; possibly TRBD2 for D (6 bases). Per germline, CDR1 MGHDK and CDR2 SYGVNS. There are 16 residues in the CDR3. Trimming removed 2 bases from V and 5 bases from J, with 18 bases in between. The CDR3: CASSEGDWALGETQYF. The CDR3 DNA follows: TGTGCCAGCAGTGAAGGGGACTGGGCCTTAGGGGAGACCCAGTACTTC.

The CDR3 spells CASSLADSTYEQYF. The CDR3 nucleotides read TGTGCCAGCAGCTTAGCAGACAGTACCTACGAGCAGTACTTC. J is TRBJ2-7 and V is TRBV7-2, with a weak D call TRBD1 (5 bases). The CDR3 runs to 14 residues. Germline V lookup: CDR1 SGHTA, CDR2 FQGNSA. The V end was cut by 0 bases, the J end by 2 bases, with 8 bases between.

The chain has TRBV25-1 and TRBJ1-5, with a tentative D call TRBD1 (6 bases). Trimming took off 4 bases at V and 2 bases at J, with 15 bases between the two ends. The germline V gene encodes CDR1 MGHDK and CDR2 SYGVNS. This CDR3 contains 16 residues. The CDR3 nucleotides are TGTGCCAGCAGTGTCCCCCGGGACATCTGCAATCAGCCCCAGCATTTT. Translated, it gives CASSVPRDICNQPQHF.

The V and J genes are TRBV5-6 and TRBJ1-2; D unclear. CDR3 length equals 15 residues. The germline V and J ends were trimmed by 0 bases and 5 bases, with 14 bases remaining between them. Germline V gene lookup returns CDR1 SGHDT and CDR2 YYEEEE. The CDR3 nucleotides are TGTGCCAGCAGCTTGGTCTCTGACGGAATATATGGCTACACCTTC. This sequence encodes CASSLVSDGIYGYTF.

This clone was detected only once. The chain is built from TRBV5-4 and TRBJ2-1; the D gene is possibly TRBD2 (7 bases). CDR1 and CDR2 (germline): SGHNT, YYREEE (reference sequence). V was cut by 5 bases and J by 2 bases, with 11 bases left in between. The CDR3 is made up of 14 amino acids. CDR3 bases: TGTGCCAGCAGTTACGGGGGGCCCTACAATGAGCAGTTCTTC. This codes for CASSYGGPYNEQFF.

The chain has TRBV28 and TRBJ2-5, with TRBD2 matching over 14 bases. Germline loops: CDR1 MDHEN, CDR2 SYDVKM. The CDR3 contains 18 residues. The ends lost 3 bases at V and 2 bases at J; junction bases unmatched: 8. The CDR3 loop is CASSLPGLAGVKQETQYF. The DNA of the CDR3 is TGTGCCAGCAGTTTGCCGGGACTAGCGGGGGTTAAGCAAGAGACCCAGTACTTC.

This clone was seen a few times. The J gene is TRBJ1-2, the V gene TRBV19; D ambiguous. CDR3 length: 13 residues. The ends were cut back, 3 bases at V and 6 bases at J, with 11 bases in the middle. From germline, CDR1 is LNHDA and CDR2 SQIVND (reference sequence). The chain's CDR3 is CASSMTGIDGYTF. DNA of the CDR3: TGTGCCAGTAGTATGACGGGGATTGATGGCTACACCTTC.

This rearrangement joins TRBV27 to TRBJ2-1, with 7 bases aligning to TRBD2. The CDR3 spans 14 residues. Losses at the gene ends were 5 bases for V and 0 bases for J; bases not matched to a gene: 1. Germline V lookup: CDR1 MNHEY, CDR2 SMNVEV (reference sequence). The CDR3 region is CASSPGGSYNEQFF. The CDR3 DNA is TGTGCCAGCAGTCCGGGGGGCTCCTACAATGAGCAGTTCTTC.

This clone was recorded once. The rearrangement uses TRBV19 and TRBJ2-7; perhaps TRBD1 as D (6 bases). Between the trimmed V and J ends, which lost 4 bases and 2 bases, there was a span of 18 bases. The CDR3 has 16 amino acids. CDR1 is LNHDA and CDR2 is SQIVND in the germline V gene (reference sequence). The CDR3 loop reads CASSSRGTDRPYEQYF. The CDR3 DNA follows: TGTGCCAGTAGTAGCCGAGGGACGGACAGACCCTACGAGCAGTACTTC.

The chain uses TRBV2 and TRBJ1-3, with a possible D match to TRBD1 (5 bases). With 0 bases removed from V and 4 bases from J, the gap between germline ends came to 13 bases. The CDR3 totals 16 residues. Germline V gene data show CDR1 as SNHLY and CDR2 as FYNNEI. The CDR3 loop is CASSEAILPGGNTIYF. The CDR3 bases are TGTGCCAGCAGTGAAGCGATTCTTCCAGGGGGAAACACCATATATTTT.